Below are 28 T cell receptor beta chains sequenced from a single sample in a study of regulatory T cells in long-lasting Graves disease (dated by TCRdb to the early 2020s). Libraries were built with multiplex PCR. Sequencer: Illumina HiSeq 4000. TCR beta libraries were built with iRepertoire HTBI primers and Arm-PCR amplification of CDR3 regions. TCRdb took the public reads, trimmed them with fastp at Q25, ran MiXCR for clone calling and kept in-frame beta chains. A single entry per CDR3 protein holds the most common genes and DNA from its merged rows. The sample table holds some 420,000 distinct CDR3 sequences, of which 20% to 25% were seen once. About an eighth of the sample goes to the ten largest clones. What this sample's time point label stands for: persistent/refractory GD, antithyroid drugs over 5 years with positive TRAb. For both TCR sequencing and RNA sequencing, RNA was extracted from PBMCs in TRIzol.

The sequences come from peripheral blood mononuclear cells (PBMCs), collected when the disease was refractory, from a patient treated with antithyroid drugs. All receptors derive from a female donor with Graves disease.

Turning to this clonotype: A much larger clone sits a single nucleotide away, making a read error possible. Given the absence of the conserved phenylalanine or tryptophan at the CDR3 end, a read error is likely. This chain connects TRBV28 to TRBJ1-2; TRBD1 might be the D (6 bases). CDR1 is MDHEN and CDR2 is SYDVKM in the germline V gene. This CDR3 spans 13 amino acids. V was pared by 6 bases and J by 4 bases, with 12 bases between. The DNA of the CDR3 is TGTGCCAGCAGAAAGGAGGGGGGCTATGGCTACACCCTC. Its translation: CASRKEGGYGYTL.

This clonotype was seen many times. The rearrangement uses TRBV28 and TRBJ1-2, with TRBD1 matching over 7 bases. Unmatched junction bases numbered 16, after V lost 5 bases and J lost 4 bases. The CDR3 loop spans 17 amino acids. Germline V lookup: CDR1 MDHEN, CDR2 SYDVKM. The DNA for the CDR3 is TGTGCCAGCAGTCCAGGACTGACAGGGTATATCGTCTATGGCTACACCTTC. Amino acids: CASSPGLTGYIVYGYTF.

The chain uses TRBV10-3 and TRBJ1-6; 10 bases are shared with TRBD1. After removal of 6 bases from V and 4 bases from J, the junction contained 0 bases not matched to a gene. There are 14 residues in the CDR3. Germline CDR1 and CDR2: ENHRY and SYGVKD. DNA for the CDR3: TGTGCCATCAGGGGACAGGGGTATAATTCACCCCTCCACTTT. Protein product: CAIRGQGYNSPLHF.

This clonotype was seen a handful of times. Here the CDR3 reads CASSLDGGWDTEAFF. The CDR3 DNA reads TGTGCCAGCAGCCTGGACGGCGGGTGGGACACTGAAGCTTTCTTT. This chain uses TRBV9 with TRBJ1-1; D gene ambiguous. Trimming cost V 4 bases and J 3 bases, with 16 bases left between them. The CDR3 consists of 15 residues. The germline V gene encodes CDR1 SGDLS and CDR2 YYNGEE.

V is TRBV14 and J is TRBJ1-2, with unresolved D. CDR1 and CDR2 (germline): SGHDN, FVKESK. There are 12 residues in the CDR3. Trimming left V 4 bases short and J 6 bases short, with 9 bases between. CDR3 in DNA: TGTGCCAGCAGCCTCGGAGCGAATGGCTACACCTTC. Residues: CASSLGANGYTF.

This clonotype was seen ten or more times. The J gene is TRBJ1-2, the V gene TRBV6-5; D is undetermined. V lost 3 bases to trimming and J lost 1 base, with 9 bases between them. Germline loops: CDR1 MNHEY, CDR2 SVGAGI. The CDR3 totals 14 residues. The CDR3 coding sequence is TGTGCCAGCAGTTATATCCCAGATAACTATGGCTACACCTTC. As protein: CASSYIPDNYGYTF.

In the case of this clonotype: A much larger clone differs from this one at a single base, so this may be a read error. The V call is TRBV28, the J call TRBJ1-4, with D perhaps matching TRBD1 (5 bases). V was cut by 3 bases and J by 7 bases, with 12 bases left in between. CDR1 and CDR2 (germline): MDHEN, SYDVKM. The CDR3 spans 14 residues. CDR3 in amino acids: CASSFGGTGEKLFF. The CDR3 nucleotides read TGTGCCAGCAGTTTCGGGGGGACTGGTGAAAAACTGTTTTTT. The variable domain in full, with the rest retrieved from reference TRBV28 and TRBJ1-4, is DVKVTQSSRYLVKRTGEKVFLECVQDMDHENMFWYRQDPGLGLRLIYFSYDVKMKEKGDIPEGYSVSREKKERFSLILESASTNQTSMYLCASSFGGTGEKLFFGSGTQLSVL.

There are many counts of this clonotype. CDR3 region: CASSYSSSGKLGANVLTF. The CDR3 nucleotides read TGTGCCAGCAGTTACTCGTCTAGCGGGAAGCTTGGGGCCAACGTCCTGACTTTC. V and J are TRBV6-5 and TRBJ2-6, with 9 nucleotides matching TRBD2. The trim removed 0 bases at V and 3 bases at J, leaving 6 bases unmatched. Germline V lookup: CDR1 MNHEY, CDR2 SVGAGI. The CDR3 consists of 18 residues.

This clonotype was recorded at least ten times. This chain uses TRBV6-1 with TRBJ2-7; no definite D call. The CDR3 extends over 12 amino acids. Germline loops: CDR1 MNHNS, CDR2 SASEGT. The ends were cut back, 6 bases at V and 6 bases at J, with 12 bases in the middle. In DNA, the CDR3 is TGTGCCAGCAGCCAATGGTTTCGCGAGCAGTACTTC. This encodes CASSQWFREQYF.

This chain joins TRBV7-2 and TRBJ2-1; 10 nucleotides line up with TRBD1. The CDR3 contains 15 residues. V shed 4 bases and J 8 bases; nucleotides not matched to a gene: 8. Looked up from germline, CDR1 is SGHTA and CDR2 is FQGNSA. The CDR3 sequence is CASSSQGTGDDEQFF. The CDR3 region has the DNA TGTGCCAGCAGCTCCCAGGGGACAGGGGACGATGAGCAGTTCTTC.

The chain links TRBV6-1 to TRBJ2-2; D may be TRBD1 (6 bases). CDR1 and CDR2 (germline): MNHNS, SASEGT. The CDR3 has 15 residues. V gave up 6 bases and J gave up 0 bases, with 11 bases separating them. The CDR3 bases are TGTGCCAGCAGCAGGGACACCCCGAACACCGGGGAGCTGTTTTTT. Protein sequence: CASSRDTPNTGELFF.

The chain employs TRBV29-1 and TRBJ2-2, with D unclear. The CDR3 sequence is 14 residues long. Trimming removed 5 bases from V and 1 base from J, with 11 bases in between. Germline V CDR1 and CDR2: SQVTM, ANQGSEA. CDR3 loop: CSVSSPGNTGELFF. CDR3 sequence (DNA): TGCAGCGTTTCCTCCCCCGGGAACACCGGGGAGCTGTTTTTT.

This clonotype was picked up a small number of times. V usage is TRBV20-1 and J usage is TRBJ2-4, with TRBD2 identical over 13 bases. CDR1 DFQATT and CDR2 SNEGSKA come from the germline V gene (reference sequence). The CDR3 covers 16 residues. The trim removed 5 bases at V and 4 bases at J, leaving 8 bases unmatched. For the CDR3, the DNA is TGCAGTGCTCCCGGGACTAGCGGGGAAAAGAAAAACATTCAGTACTTC. Protein sequence: CSAPGTSGEKKNIQYF.

Note on this clonotype: This may be a read error, as it is one base from a much larger clone. The J gene is TRBJ1-6, the V gene TRBV19; TRBD1 might be the D (6 bases). The germline gives CDR1 LNHDA, CDR2 SQIVND (reference sequence). The V gene lost 10 bases and the J gene lost 9 bases, with 16 bases spanning the gap. This CDR3 contains 13 residues. CDR3 sequence (DNA): TGTGCCACCGGGGGGGCAGGCTCTTCACCCCTCCACTTT. This encodes CATGGAGSSPLHF.

About this clonotype: Germline and junction disagree at one end, which may indicate a read error. V gene TRBV11-1 combines with J gene TRBJ2-5, with 10 bases that match TRBD2. Germline V gene lookup returns CDR1 SGHAT and CDR2 FQDESV (reference sequence). This CDR3 comprises 15 residues. The DNA of the CDR3 is TGTGCCAGCAGCTTAACTAGCGGGGAGGCAAATACGCGGTATTTT. The encoded protein is CASSLTSGEANTRYF.

This clonotype was detected ten times or more. At one end, the junction sequence differs from germline, possibly due to a read error. The chain links TRBV3-1 to TRBJ1-4; 7 bases fit TRBD1. Looked up from germline, CDR1 is LGHDT and CDR2 is YNNKEL (reference sequence). The CDR3 length is 14 residues. The CDR3 loop is CASSHRGPNEKLFF. In nucleotides, the CDR3 is TGCGCCAGCAGCCACAGGGGCCCTAATGAAAAACTGTTTTTT.

The chain carries TRBV6-1 and TRBJ1-1, with 9 bases identical to TRBD1. The CDR3 is 16 residues long. Trimming at V came to 7 bases and at J to 0 bases, leaving 9 bases not matched to a gene. The germline V gene has CDR1 MNHNS and CDR2 SASEGT. DNA for the CDR3: TGTGCCAGCAACCGTCCCGGGACAGGGATGAACACTGAAGCTTTCTTT. Its protein is CASNRPGTGMNTEAFF.

This clonotype was detected a few times. The genes are TRBV30 and TRBJ2-4; a weak D match, TRBD1 (6 bases). There are 15 residues in the CDR3. The germline gives CDR1 GTSNPN, CDR2 SVGIG (reference sequence). The germline V and J ends were trimmed by 3 bases and 0 bases, with 12 bases remaining between them. The CDR3 region is CAWRDRSLAKNIQYF. Written as DNA, the CDR3 is TGTGCCTGGAGGGACAGAAGCCTAGCCAAAAACATTCAGTACTTC.

This sequence joins TRBV7-6 and TRBJ2-7; 9 nucleotides align to TRBD1. The CDR3 has 14 amino acids. V was clipped by 3 bases and J by 4 bases; unmatched bases: 4. CDR1 and CDR2 from the germline V gene are SGHVS and FNYEAQ. The CDR3 sequence is CASSFGTGRYEQYF. The CDR3 DNA is TGTGCCAGCAGCTTCGGGACAGGGAGATACGAGCAGTACTTC.

This clonotype was seen a few times. An end of the junction differs from the germline gene, which may be a read error. The rearrangement links TRBV28 to TRBJ2-5, with D perhaps matching TRBD1 (5 bases). The CDR3 covers 11 residues. Germline V lookup: CDR1 MDHEN, CDR2 SYDVKM. The CDR3 sequence: CACSSGETQYF. The CDR3, as DNA: TGTGCCTGCAGTTCAGGGGAGACCCAGTACTTC.

This clonotype was counted between two and nine times. The chain couples TRBV20-1 to TRBJ2-2; 8 bases are a match to TRBD2. Trimming at V came to 4 bases and at J to 3 bases, leaving 7 bases not matched to a gene. The CDR3 consists of 15 residues. CDR1 DFQATT and CDR2 SNEGSKA come from the germline V gene (reference sequence). CDR3 nucleotides: TGCAGTGCTATAGGCGGGGGGCCGTACACCGGGGAGCTGTTTTTT. It encodes CSAIGGGPYTGELFF.

This clonotype has more than one count but fewer than ten. This may be a read error: a much more frequent sequence differs by one nucleotide. V is TRBV12-3 or TRBV12-4 and J is TRBJ1-1; perhaps TRBD1 as D (5 bases). CDR3 length equals 13 residues. V gave up 5 bases and J gave up 3 bases, with 10 bases separating them. CDR3 sequence reads: CASSTTVDTEAFF. The CDR3 region has the DNA TGTGCCAGCAGTACGACAGTGGACACTGAAGCTTTCTTT.

The table lists this clonotype with a few counts. The gene calls are TRBV12-3 or TRBV12-4 and TRBJ2-1, with 8 positions matching TRBD1. V trimming: 4 bases; J trimming: 3 bases; junction bases outside the gene matches: 8. The CDR3 runs to 16 residues. The CDR3 protein is CASSSQGTGDYNEQFF. CDR3 bases: TGTGCCAGCAGTTCTCAAGGGACAGGAGACTACAATGAGCAGTTCTTC.

This clonotype has just a few counts. The chain recombines TRBV6-7 with TRBJ1-5, with D possibly matching TRBD1 (5 bases). Being an ORF, TRBV6-7 has a function that is uncertain. V lost 2 bases and J 2 bases, leaving 10 bases between the germline ends. The length of the CDR3 is 15 residues. The CDR3 here is CASSYKQGRNQPQHF. DNA for the CDR3: TGTGCCAGCAGTTACAAGCAGGGTCGCAATCAGCCCCAGCATTTT.

This clonotype was recorded at least ten times. In nucleotides, the CDR3 is TGTGCCAGCAGTTTACCGGCGGGCTATGGCTACACCTTC. Its protein is CASSLPAGYGYTF. The rearrangement joins TRBV28 to TRBJ1-2; D not certain. Trimming stripped 2 bases from V and 4 bases from J, with 8 bases between. Germline CDR1 is MDHEN and CDR2 is SYDVKM. The CDR3 loop spans 13 amino acids.

Ten or more counts support this clonotype. Germline and junction disagree at one end, which may indicate a read error. The V gene is TRBV2, the J gene TRBJ2-7, with D unclear. Germline V gene sequence: CDR1 SNHLY, CDR2 FYNNEI. CDR3 length: 11 amino acids. In DNA, the CDR3 is TGCAGCAGTACTATGTCCTACGAGCAGTACTTC. Protein: CSSTMSYEQYF. The complete variable domain, with remaining parts taken from reference TRBV2 and TRBJ2-7, reads EPEVTQTPSHQVTQMGQEVILRCVPISNHLYFYWYRQILGQKVEFLVSFYNNEISEKSEIFDDQFSVERPDGSNFTLKIRSTKLEDSAMYFCSSTMSYEQYFGPGTRLTVT.

This clonotype was detected many times. A much more abundant neighbour one base away suggests this may be a read error. V and J are TRBV6-2 or TRBV6-3 and TRBJ1-5; 7 bases map to TRBD1. Germline trimming cut 4 bases from V and 4 bases from J; bases unmatched to any gene: 4. CDR3 length: 14 amino acids. The V gene's germline CDR1 is MNHEY and CDR2 SVGEGT. CDR3 in DNA: TGTGCCAGCAGTTCCGGGACAGCGAATCAGCCCCAGCATTTT. Translating it yields CASSSGTANQPQHF.

This clonotype was observed many times. The chain is built from TRBV2 and TRBJ2-6, with TRBD1 as a possible D gene (6 bases). The CDR3 runs 15 residues. In germline, CDR1 is SNHLY, CDR2 FYNNEI. Trimming took 6 bases from V and 2 from J, leaving 11 bases between them. The DNA of the CDR3 is TGTGCCAGCAGAACACAGGGCGCTGGGGCCAACGTCCTGACTTTC. Its translation: CASRTQGAGANVLTF.